Below, 14 T cell receptor beta chains from the same sample are listed, as sequenced in a study of cytomegalovirus exposure and HLA in healthy donors. The PCR ran on 60 Vbeta and 13 Jbeta primers. Sequencing was performed with immunoSEQ multiplex PCR; in TCRdb, only in-frame clones are kept and a portion is missing. Here the sample spans about 120,000 clones, almost 85% being singletons. Sequencing was performed on PBMCs. All receptors come from a woman aged 18-29 years in good health and CMV-seronegative.

The chain couples TRBV4-2 to TRBJ1-1; possible D gene TRBD1, 6 bases. Germline CDR1 LGHNA, CDR2 YNFKEQ. With 2 bases removed from V and 5 bases from J, the gap between germline ends came to 18 bases. The CDR3 length is 16 residues. The CDR3 here is CASSQPTTGRWTEAFF. DNA for the CDR3: TGTGCCAGCAGCCAACCCACAACAGGGCGATGGACTGAAGCTTTCTTT.

This clone was observed a handful of times. V is TRBV6-4 and J is TRBJ2-1; D is perhaps TRBD2 (5 bases). This CDR3 contains 15 residues. V was pared by 8 bases and J by 7 bases, with 21 bases between. In germline, CDR1 is MRHNA, CDR2 SNTAGT. The CDR3 spells CASALERSRGNEQFF. The CDR3 DNA sequence: TGTGCCAGCGCCCTGGAGAGGAGTCGGGGAAATGAGCAGTTCTTC.

This chain connects TRBV6-5 to TRBJ2-1, with 10 nucleotides matching TRBD2. The CDR3 sequence is 15 residues long. Per the germline V gene, CDR1 is MNHEY and CDR2 is SVGAGI. V gave up 0 bases and J gave up 6 bases; unmatched junction bases: 2. The DNA for the CDR3 is TGTGCCAGCAGTTACTCTAGCGGGGGGCCCAATGAGCAGTTCTTC. As protein: CASSYSSGGPNEQFF.

The chain uses TRBV7-9 and TRBJ2-7; 13 nucleotides align to TRBD2. CDR1 and CDR2 (germline): SEHNR, FQNEAQ (reference sequence). With V trimmed by 5 bases and J by 3 bases, 4 bases remained unmatched. This CDR3 spans 15 amino acids. The CDR3: CASSLGTSGIYEQYF. The CDR3 bases are TGTGCCAGCAGCCTTGGGACTAGCGGGATCTACGAGCAGTACTTC.

The CDR3 DNA reads as TGTGCCAGCAGCCCAGTGGGAGGGACCAAAAACATTCAGTACTTC. Its translation: CASSPVGGTKNIQYF. The rearrangement joins TRBV7-7 to TRBJ2-4, with 7 nucleotides matching TRBD2. Germline lookup yields CDR1 SSHAT and CDR2 FNYEAQ (reference sequence). The CDR3 length is 15 residues. V lost 5 bases to trimming and J lost 2 bases; unmatched junction nucleotides: 6. The full variable domain, in which reference TRBV7-7 and TRBJ2-4 provide the parts outside the CDR3, is GAGVSQSPRYKVTKRGQDVTLRCDPISSHATLYWYQQALGQGPEFLTYFNYEAQPDKSGLPSDRFSAERPEGSISTLTIQRTEQRDSAMYRCASSPVGGTKNIQYFGAGTRLSVL.

V and J are TRBV7-2 and TRBJ2-1, with TRBD2 as a possible D gene (5 bases). Germline lookup yields CDR1 SGHTA and CDR2 FQGNSA. V lost 5 bases and J 8 bases, leaving 16 bases between the germline ends. The CDR3 is made up of 14 amino acids. The CDR3 loop reads CASSRGYGVDEQFF. As DNA, the CDR3 is TGTGCCAGCAGCCGAGGGTATGGGGTAGATGAGCAGTTCTTC.

The chain employs TRBV30 and TRBJ2-2, with TRBD1 matching over 9 bases. The V and J ends lost 4 bases and 3 bases, in that order; junction bases with no gene match: 9. This CDR3 has 16 amino acids. CDR1 GTSNPN and CDR2 SVGIG come from the germline V gene (reference sequence). For the CDR3, the DNA is TGTGCCTGGACCGGTCCGGGACAGGGATACACCGGGGAGCTGTTTTTT. Protein sequence: CAWTGPGQGYTGELFF.

The CDR3 DNA sequence: TGCGCCAGCAGGTACGGGACTGCTCGTGATTCAGATACGCAGTATTTT. Amino acid sequence: CASRYGTARDSDTQYF. J is TRBJ2-3 and V is TRBV10-2, with D perhaps TRBD2 (6 bases). V lost 6 bases to trimming and J lost 4 bases, with 20 bases between them. This CDR3 has 16 amino acids. The V gene's germline CDR1 is WSHSY and CDR2 SAAADI.

The chain combines TRBV4-2 with TRBJ2-3; D is possibly TRBD2 (5 bases). V was pared by 4 bases and J by 0 bases, with 17 bases between. CDR1 is LGHNA, CDR2 YNFKEQ, per germline. There are 17 residues in the CDR3. The DNA of the CDR3 is TGTGCCAGCAGCCGGCCGGAGGCCTCATCCAGCACAGATACGCAGTATTTT. This sequence encodes CASSRPEASSSTDTQYF.

The CDR3 region is CASSYGTSAYEQYF. The CDR3 nucleotides read TGTGCCAGCAGTTACGGGACTAGCGCCTACGAGCAGTACTTC. The V gene is TRBV6-5, the J gene TRBJ2-7, with 10 nucleotides matching TRBD2. J lost 2 bases, V lost 2 bases, and 0 bases had no gene match. This CDR3 has 14 residues. Germline CDR1 is MNHEY and CDR2 is SVGAGI.

The chain joins TRBV6-4 to TRBJ2-1, with D perhaps matching TRBD2 (6 bases). Germline V CDR1 and CDR2: MRHNA, SNTAGT. CDR3 length: 13 residues. Deletions cut 8 bases from V and 7 bases from J, with 15 bases between. In DNA, the CDR3 is TGTGCCAGCGGTACGGGACTTCAGAATGAGCAGTTCTTC. Amino acid sequence: CASGTGLQNEQFF.

The CDR3 DNA reads TGCGCCAGCAGTGAGTCCCCAGGGTTTGGGGAGCAGTACTTC. Encoded protein: CASSESPGFGEQYF. The gene calls are TRBV10-2 and TRBJ2-7; D is possibly TRBD1 (5 bases). The CDR3 length is 14 residues. Germline CDR1 is WSHSY and CDR2 is SAAADI. Trimming left V 0 bases short and J 7 bases short, with 13 bases between.

This clone has a handful of counts. The chain couples TRBV6-5 to TRBJ2-7, with D uncertain. The germline CDR1 and CDR2 sequences are MNHEY and SVGAGI. CDR3 length: 13 residues. Trimming removed 7 bases from V and 0 bases from J, with 10 bases in between. The CDR3 DNA reads TGTGCCAGCATCTCCCCCAGCTCCTACGAGCAGTACTTC. Its translation is CASISPSSYEQYF.

The genes are TRBV7-8 and TRBJ2-2; 7 positions agree with TRBD2. Losses at the gene ends were 5 bases for V and 7 bases for J; bases not matched to a gene: 13. CDR1 SGHVS and CDR2 FQNEAQ come from the germline V gene. The CDR3 sequence is 16 residues long. CDR3 nucleotides: TGTGCCAGCAGCGAATGGGGGGGAGGGCCTTACGGGGAGCTGTTTTTT. This sequence encodes CASSEWGGGPYGELFF.